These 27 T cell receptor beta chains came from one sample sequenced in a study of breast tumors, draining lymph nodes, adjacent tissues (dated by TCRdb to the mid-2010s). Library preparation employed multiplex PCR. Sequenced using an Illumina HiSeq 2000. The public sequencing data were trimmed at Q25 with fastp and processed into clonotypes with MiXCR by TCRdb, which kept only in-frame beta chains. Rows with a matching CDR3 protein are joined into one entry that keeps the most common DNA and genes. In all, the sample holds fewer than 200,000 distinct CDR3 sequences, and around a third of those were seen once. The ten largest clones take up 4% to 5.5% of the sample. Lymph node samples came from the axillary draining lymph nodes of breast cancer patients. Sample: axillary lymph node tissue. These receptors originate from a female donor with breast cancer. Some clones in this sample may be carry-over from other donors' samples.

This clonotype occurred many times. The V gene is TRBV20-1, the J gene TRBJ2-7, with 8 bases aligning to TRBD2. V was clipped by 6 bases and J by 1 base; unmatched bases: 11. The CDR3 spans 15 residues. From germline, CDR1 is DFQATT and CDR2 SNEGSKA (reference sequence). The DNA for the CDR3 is TGCAGTGCCAAGACCCTGACTAGCGCTTCCTACGAGCAGTACTTC. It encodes CSAKTLTSASYEQYF.

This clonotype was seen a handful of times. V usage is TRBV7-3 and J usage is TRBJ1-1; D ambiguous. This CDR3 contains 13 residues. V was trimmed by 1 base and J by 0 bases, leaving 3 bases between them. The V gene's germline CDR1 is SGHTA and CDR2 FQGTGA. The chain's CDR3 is CASSLNVNTEAFF. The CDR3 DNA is TGTGCCAGCAGCTTAAATGTGAACACTGAAGCTTTCTTT.

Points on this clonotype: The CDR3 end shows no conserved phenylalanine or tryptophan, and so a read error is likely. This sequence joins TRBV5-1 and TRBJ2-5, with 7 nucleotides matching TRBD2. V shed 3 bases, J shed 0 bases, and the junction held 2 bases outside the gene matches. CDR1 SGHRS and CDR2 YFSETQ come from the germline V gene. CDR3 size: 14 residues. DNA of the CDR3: TGCGCCAGCAGCTGGGGGGGGGACCAAGAGACCCAGTACTCC. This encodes CASSWGGDQETQYS.

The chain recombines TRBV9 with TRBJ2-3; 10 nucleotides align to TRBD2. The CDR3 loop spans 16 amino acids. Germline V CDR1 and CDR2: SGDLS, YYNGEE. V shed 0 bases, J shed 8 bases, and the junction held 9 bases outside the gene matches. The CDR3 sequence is CASSVGAGGPKSTQYF. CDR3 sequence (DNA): TGTGCCAGCAGCGTAGGAGCGGGAGGGCCGAAGTCTACGCAGTATTTT. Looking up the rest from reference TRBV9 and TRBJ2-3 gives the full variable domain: DSGVTQTPKHLITATGQRVTLRCSPRSGDLSVYWYQQSLDQGLQFLIQYYNGEERAKGNILERFSAQQFPDLHSELNLSSLELGDSALYFCASSVGAGGPKSTQYFGPGTRLTVL.

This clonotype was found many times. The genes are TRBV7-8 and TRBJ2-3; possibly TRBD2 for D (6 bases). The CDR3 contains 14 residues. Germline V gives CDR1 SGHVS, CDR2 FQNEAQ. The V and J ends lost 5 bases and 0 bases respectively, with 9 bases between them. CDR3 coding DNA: TGTGCCAGCAGCAGCGGGTCTAGCACAGATACGCAGTATTTT. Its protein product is CASSSGSSTDTQYF.

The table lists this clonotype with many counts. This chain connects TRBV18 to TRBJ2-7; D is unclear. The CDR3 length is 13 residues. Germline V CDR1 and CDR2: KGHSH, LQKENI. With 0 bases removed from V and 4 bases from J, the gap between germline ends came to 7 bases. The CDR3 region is CASSPPHRYEQYF. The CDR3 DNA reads TGTGCCAGCTCACCACCGCATAGGTACGAGCAGTACTTC. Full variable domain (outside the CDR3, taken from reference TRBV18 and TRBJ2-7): NAGVMQNPRHLVRRRGQEARLRCSPMKGHSHVYWYRQLPEEGLKFMVYLQKENIIDESGMPKERFSAEFPKEGPSILRIQQVVRGDSAAYFCASSPPHRYEQYFGPGTRLTVT.

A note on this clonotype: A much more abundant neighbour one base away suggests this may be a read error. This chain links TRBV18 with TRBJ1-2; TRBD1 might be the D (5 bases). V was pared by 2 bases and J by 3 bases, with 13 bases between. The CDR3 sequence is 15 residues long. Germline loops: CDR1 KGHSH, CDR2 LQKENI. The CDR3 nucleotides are TGTGCCAGCTCACCAACGGCCCAGGGATACTATGGCTACACCTTC. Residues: CASSPTAQGYYGYTF.

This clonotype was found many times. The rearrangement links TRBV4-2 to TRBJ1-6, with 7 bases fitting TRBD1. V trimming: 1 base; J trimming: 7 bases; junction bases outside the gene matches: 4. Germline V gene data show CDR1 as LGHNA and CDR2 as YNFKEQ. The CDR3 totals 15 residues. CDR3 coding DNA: TGTGCCAGCAGCCAAGGACAGGGACTCAATTCACCCCTCCACTTT. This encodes CASSQGQGLNSPLHF.

CDR3 nucleotide sequence: TGTGCCAGCAGCTTACTTCGGGACAGGGGGTCACCCCTCCACTTT. This codes for CASSLLRDRGSPLHF. This sequence joins TRBV13 and TRBJ1-6; 11 nucleotides match TRBD1. The CDR3 contains 15 residues. V lost 2 bases and J lost 10; bases outside the gene matches: 4. Germline lookup yields CDR1 PRHDT and CDR2 FYEKMQ (reference sequence).

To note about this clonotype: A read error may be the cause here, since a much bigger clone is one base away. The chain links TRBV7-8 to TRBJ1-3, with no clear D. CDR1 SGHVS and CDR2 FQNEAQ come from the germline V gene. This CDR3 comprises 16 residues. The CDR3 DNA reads TGTGCCAGCAGCCCGAACCCCGCGGGCTCTGGAAACACCCTATATTTT. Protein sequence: CASSPNPAGSGNTLYF.

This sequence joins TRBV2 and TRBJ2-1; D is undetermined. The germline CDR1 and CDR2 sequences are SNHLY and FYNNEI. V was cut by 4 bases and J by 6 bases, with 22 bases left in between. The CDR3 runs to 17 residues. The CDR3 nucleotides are TGTGCCAGCAGTGCTATCCGGGCCCCGTCCCCCTCCAATGAGCAGTTCTTC. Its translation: CASSAIRAPSPSNEQFF. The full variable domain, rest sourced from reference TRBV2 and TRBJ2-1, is EPEVTQTPSHQVTQMGQEVILRCVPISNHLYFYWYRQILGQKVEFLVSFYNNEISEKSEIFDDQFSVERPDGSNFTLKIRSTKLEDSAMYFCASSAIRAPSPSNEQFFGPGTRLTVL.

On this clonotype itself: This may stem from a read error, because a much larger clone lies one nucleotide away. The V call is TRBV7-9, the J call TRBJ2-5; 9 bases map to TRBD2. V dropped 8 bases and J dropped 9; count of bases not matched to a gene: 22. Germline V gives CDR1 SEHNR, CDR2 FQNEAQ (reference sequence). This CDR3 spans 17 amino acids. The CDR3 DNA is TGTGCCAGCTCTACCCGCGGGGGGGGAGGTTATCGGGAGCCCCAGTACTTC. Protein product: CASSTRGGGGYREPQYF.

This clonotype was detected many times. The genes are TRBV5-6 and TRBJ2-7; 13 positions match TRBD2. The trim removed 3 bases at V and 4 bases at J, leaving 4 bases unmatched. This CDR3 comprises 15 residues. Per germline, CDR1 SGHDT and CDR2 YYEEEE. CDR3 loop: CASSSGLAGVYEQYF. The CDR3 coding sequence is TGTGCCAGCAGCTCTGGACTAGCGGGAGTTTACGAGCAGTACTTC.

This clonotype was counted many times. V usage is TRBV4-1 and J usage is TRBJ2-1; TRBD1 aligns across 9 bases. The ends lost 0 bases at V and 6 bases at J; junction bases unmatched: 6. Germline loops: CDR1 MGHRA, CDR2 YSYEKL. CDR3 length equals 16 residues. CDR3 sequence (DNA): TGCGCCAGCAGCCAAGACGGGGGGACAGGGTCCAATGAGCAGTTCTTC. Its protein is CASSQDGGTGSNEQFF.

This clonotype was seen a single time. Written as DNA, the CDR3 is TGCAGCTCTGCGACAGGGGCCCTTTACAATGAGCAGTTCTTC. Amino acids: CSSATGALYNEQFF. V and J are TRBV29-1 and TRBJ2-1, with TRBD1 identical over 8 bases. The CDR3 consists of 14 residues. The junction had 10 bases not matched to a gene; V was cut back by 8 bases and J by 4 bases. CDR1 and CDR2 from the germline V gene are SQVTM and ANQGSEA.

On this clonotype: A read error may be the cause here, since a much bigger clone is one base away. The CDR3 spells CSARGDQNEPFF. The CDR3 DNA reads as TGCAGTGCCCGGGGCGACCAAAATGAGCCGTTCTTC. The V and J genes are TRBV20-1 and TRBJ2-1, with D perhaps TRBD1 or TRBD2 (5 bases each). The germline V gene has CDR1 DFQATT and CDR2 SNEGSKA (reference sequence). The CDR3 is 12 residues long.

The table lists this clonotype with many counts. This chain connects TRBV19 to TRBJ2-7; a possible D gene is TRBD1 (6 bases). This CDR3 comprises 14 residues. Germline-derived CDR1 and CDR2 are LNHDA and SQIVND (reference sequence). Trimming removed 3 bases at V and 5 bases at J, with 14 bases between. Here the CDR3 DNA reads TGTGCCAGTAGTATCGTCAGGGGCCGGAACGAGCAGTACTTC. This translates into CASSIVRGRNEQYF.

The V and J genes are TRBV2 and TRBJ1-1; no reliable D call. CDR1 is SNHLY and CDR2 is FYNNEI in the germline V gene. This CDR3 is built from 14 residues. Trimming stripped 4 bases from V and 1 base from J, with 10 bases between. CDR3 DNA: TGTGCCAGCAGTGGCCAAACAGAGAACACTGAAGCTTTCTTT. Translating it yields CASSGQTENTEAFF.

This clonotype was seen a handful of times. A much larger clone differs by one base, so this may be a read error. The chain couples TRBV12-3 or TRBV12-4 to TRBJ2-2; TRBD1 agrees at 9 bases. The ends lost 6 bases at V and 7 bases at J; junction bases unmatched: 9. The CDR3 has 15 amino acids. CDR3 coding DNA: TGTGCCAGCAGAAGCCGGGACAGGGTGTACGGGGAGCTGTTTTTT. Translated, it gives CASRSRDRVYGELFF.

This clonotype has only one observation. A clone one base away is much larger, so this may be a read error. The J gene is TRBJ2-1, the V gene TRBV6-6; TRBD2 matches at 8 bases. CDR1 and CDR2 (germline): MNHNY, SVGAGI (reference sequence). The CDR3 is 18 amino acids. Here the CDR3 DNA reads TGTGTCAGCAGTCGGGCCCGACCAATGAGCGGGGGATACAATGAGCAGTTCTTC. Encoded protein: CVSSRARPMSGGYNEQFF.

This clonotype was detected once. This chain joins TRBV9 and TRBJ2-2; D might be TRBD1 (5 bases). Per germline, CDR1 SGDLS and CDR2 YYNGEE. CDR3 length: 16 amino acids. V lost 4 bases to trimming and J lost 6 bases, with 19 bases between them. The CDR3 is CASSPGSGSGAGELFF. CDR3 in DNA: TGTGCCAGCAGCCCCGGCTCAGGGTCGGGTGCCGGGGAGCTGTTTTTT.

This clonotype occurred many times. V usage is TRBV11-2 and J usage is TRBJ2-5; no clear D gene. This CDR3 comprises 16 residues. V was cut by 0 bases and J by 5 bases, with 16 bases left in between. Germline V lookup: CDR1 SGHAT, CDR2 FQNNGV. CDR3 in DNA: TGTGCCAGCAGCTTAGATCTACGTGGTTCCGGCGAGACCCAGTACTTC. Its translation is CASSLDLRGSGETQYF.

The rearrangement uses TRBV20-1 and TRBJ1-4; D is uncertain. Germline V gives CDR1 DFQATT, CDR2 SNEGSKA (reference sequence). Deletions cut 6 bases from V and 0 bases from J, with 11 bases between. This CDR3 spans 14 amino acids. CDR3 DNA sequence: TGCAGTGCCCGGTGGAGGGCAACTAATGAAAAACTGTTTTTT. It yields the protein CSARWRATNEKLFF.

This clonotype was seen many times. The CDR3 reads CASSTNSLAGGHNEQFF. In nucleotides, the CDR3 is TGTGCCAGCAGCACTAACTCCCTAGCGGGGGGTCACAATGAGCAGTTCTTC. The chain combines TRBV9 with TRBJ2-1, with 11 bases aligning to TRBD2. With 4 bases clipped from V and 5 bases from J, the junction kept 11 bases outside the gene matches. CDR3 length: 17 amino acids. The germline CDR1 and CDR2 sequences are SGDLS and YYNGEE.

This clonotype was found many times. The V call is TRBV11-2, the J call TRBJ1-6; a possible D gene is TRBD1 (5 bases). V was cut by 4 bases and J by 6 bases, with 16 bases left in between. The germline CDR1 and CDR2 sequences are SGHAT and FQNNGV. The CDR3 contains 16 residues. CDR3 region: CASSSALGPSNSPLHF. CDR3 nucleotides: TGTGCCAGCAGCTCCGCCTTGGGGCCGAGTAATTCACCCCTCCACTTT.

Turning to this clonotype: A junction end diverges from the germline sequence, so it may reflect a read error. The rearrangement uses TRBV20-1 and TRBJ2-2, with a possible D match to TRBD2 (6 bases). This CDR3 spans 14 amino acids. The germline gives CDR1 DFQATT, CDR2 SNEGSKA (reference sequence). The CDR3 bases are TGCAGTGCTAGGGCCCGGGGGAACACCGGGGAGCTGCTTTTT. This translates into CSARARGNTGELLF.

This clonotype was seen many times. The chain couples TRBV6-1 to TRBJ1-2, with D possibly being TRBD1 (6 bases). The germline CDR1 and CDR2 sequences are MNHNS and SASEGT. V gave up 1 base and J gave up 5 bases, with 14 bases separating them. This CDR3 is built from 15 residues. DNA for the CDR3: TGTGCCAGCAGTGAAGGGACAGACGCCCTTTATGGCTACACCTTC. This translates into CASSEGTDALYGYTF.